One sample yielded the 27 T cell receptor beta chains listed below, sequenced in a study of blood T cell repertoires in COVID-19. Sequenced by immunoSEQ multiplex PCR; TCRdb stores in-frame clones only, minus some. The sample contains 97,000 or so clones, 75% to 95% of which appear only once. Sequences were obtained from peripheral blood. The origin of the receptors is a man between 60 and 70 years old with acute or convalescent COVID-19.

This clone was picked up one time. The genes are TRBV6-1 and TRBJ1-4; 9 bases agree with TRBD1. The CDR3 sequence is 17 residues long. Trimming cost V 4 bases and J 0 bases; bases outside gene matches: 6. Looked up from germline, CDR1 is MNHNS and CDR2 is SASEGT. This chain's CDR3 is CASSGQGVLSTNEKLFF. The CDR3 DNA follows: TGTGCCAGCAGTGGACAGGGGGTCCTATCAACTAATGAAAAACTGTTTTTT.

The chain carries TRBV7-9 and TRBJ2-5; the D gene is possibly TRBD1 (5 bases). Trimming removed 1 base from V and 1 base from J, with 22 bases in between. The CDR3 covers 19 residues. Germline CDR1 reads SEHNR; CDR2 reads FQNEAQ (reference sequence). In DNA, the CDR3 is TGTGCCAGCAGCTTAGGCTCAGATTGGGGCCCGGCCAGCCAAGAGACCCAGTACTTC. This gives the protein CASSLGSDWGPASQETQYF.

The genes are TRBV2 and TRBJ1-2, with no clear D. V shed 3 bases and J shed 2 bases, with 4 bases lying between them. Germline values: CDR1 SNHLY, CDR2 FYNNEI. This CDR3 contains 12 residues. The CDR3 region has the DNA TGTGCCAGCAGTGATGAGAACTATGGCTACACCTTC. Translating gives CASSDENYGYTF. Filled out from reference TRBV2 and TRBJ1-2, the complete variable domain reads EPEVTQTPSHQVTQMGQEVILRCVPISNHLYFYWYRQILGQKVEFLVSFYNNEISEKSEIFDDQFSVERPDGSNFTLKIRSTKLEDSAMYFCASSDENYGYTFGSGTRLTVV.

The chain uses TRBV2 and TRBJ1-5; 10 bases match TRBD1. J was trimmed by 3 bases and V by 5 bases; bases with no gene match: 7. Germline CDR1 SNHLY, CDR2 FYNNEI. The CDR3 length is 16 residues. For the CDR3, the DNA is TGTGCCAGCAGTCGGAGGGGACAGGGGAACAATCAGCCCCAGCATTTT. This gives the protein CASSRRGQGNNQPQHF.

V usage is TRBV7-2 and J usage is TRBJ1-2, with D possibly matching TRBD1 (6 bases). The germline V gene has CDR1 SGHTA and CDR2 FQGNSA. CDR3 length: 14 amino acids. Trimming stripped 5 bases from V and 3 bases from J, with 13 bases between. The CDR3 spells CASSLRDNYYGYTF. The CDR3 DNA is TGTGCCAGCAGCCTCCGGGACAACTACTATGGCTACACCTTC.

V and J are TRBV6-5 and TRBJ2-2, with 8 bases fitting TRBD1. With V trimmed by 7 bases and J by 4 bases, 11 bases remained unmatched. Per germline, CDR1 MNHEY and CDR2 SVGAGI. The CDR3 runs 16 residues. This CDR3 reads CASTYSWTGRTGELFF. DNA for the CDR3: TGTGCCAGCACCTACTCCTGGACAGGGCGCACCGGGGAGCTGTTTTTT.

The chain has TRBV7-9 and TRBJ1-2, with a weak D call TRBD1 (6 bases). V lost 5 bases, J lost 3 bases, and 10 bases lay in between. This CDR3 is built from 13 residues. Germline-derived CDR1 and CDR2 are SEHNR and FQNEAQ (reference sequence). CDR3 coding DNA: TGTGCCAGCAGCCCTAGACAGGACTATGGCTACACCTTC. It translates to CASSPRQDYGYTF.

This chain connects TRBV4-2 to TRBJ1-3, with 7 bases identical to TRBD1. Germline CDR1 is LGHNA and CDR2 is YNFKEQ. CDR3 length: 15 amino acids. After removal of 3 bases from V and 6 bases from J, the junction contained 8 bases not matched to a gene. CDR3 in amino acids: CASSQAGTAQNTIYF. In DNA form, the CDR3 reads TGTGCCAGCAGCCAGGCGGGGACAGCCCAAAACACCATATATTTT.

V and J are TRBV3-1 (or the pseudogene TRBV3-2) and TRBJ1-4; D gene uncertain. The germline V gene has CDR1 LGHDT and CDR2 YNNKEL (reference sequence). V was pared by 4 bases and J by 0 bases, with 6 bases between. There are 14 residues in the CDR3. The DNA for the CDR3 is TGTGCCAGCAGCCCTTACTCAACTAATGAAAAACTGTTTTTT. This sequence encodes CASSPYSTNEKLFF.

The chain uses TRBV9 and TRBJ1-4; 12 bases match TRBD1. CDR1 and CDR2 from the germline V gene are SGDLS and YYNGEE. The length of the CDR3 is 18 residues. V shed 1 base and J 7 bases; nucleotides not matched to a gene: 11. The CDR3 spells CASSVSSGTGGYGEKLFF. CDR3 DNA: TGTGCCAGCAGCGTAAGTTCAGGGACAGGGGGCTACGGTGAAAAACTGTTTTTT.

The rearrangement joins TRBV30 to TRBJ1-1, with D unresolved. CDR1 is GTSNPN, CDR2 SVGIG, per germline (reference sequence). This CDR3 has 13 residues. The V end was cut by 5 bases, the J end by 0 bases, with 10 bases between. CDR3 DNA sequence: TGTGCCTGGGGAGCTGAGGTGAACACTGAAGCTTTCTTT. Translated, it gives CAWGAEVNTEAFF.

The CDR3 here is CSVVVGGTGGNQPQHF. The CDR3, as DNA: TGCAGCGTCGTAGTAGGTGGAACAGGGGGCAATCAGCCCCAGCATTTT. The rearrangement links TRBV29-1 to TRBJ1-5; 7 bases line up with TRBD1. Germline V gene lookup returns CDR1 SQVTM and CDR2 ANQGSEA. CDR3 length: 16 residues. The V segment lost 6 bases and the J segment 2 bases; nucleotides outside the gene matches: 13. Using reference TRBV29-1 and TRBJ1-5 for the parts outside the CDR3, the full variable domain is SAVISQKPSRDICQRGTSLTIQCQVDSQVTMMFWYRQQPGQSLTLIATANQGSEATYESGFVIDKFPISRPNLTFSTLTVSNMSPEDSSIYLCSVVVGGTGGNQPQHFGDGTRLSIL.

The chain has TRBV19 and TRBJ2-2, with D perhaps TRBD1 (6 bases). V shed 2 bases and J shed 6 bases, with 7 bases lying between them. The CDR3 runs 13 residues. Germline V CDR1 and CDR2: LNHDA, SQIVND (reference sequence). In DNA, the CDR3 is TGTGCCAGTAGTATACAGGGGTCCGGGGAGCTGTTTTTT. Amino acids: CASSIQGSGELFF.

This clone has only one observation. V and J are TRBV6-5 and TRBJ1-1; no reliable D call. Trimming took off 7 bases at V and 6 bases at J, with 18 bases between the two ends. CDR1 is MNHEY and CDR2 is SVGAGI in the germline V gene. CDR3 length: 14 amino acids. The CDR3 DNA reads TGTGCCAGCACCGTCTCGGGAGTAGGCGCTGAAGCTTTCTTT. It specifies CASTVSGVGAEAFF.

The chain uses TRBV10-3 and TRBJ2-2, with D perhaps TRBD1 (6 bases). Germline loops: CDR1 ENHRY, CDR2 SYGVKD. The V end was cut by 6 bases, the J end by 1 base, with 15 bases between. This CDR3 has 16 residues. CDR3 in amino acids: CAISVGQTLNTGELFF. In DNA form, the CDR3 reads TGTGCCATCAGCGTTGGACAGACCTTGAACACCGGGGAGCTGTTTTTT.

CDR3 in DNA: TGTGCCAGCAGCCAAGGCGGGGGAAACTATGGCTACACCTTC. It encodes CASSQGGGNYGYTF. The V and J genes are TRBV4-2 and TRBJ1-2; D is possibly TRBD1 (5 bases). This CDR3 is built from 14 residues. Trimming shortened V by 1 base and J by 2 bases, and 8 bases separated the two germline ends. Germline V lookup: CDR1 LGHNA, CDR2 YNFKEQ.

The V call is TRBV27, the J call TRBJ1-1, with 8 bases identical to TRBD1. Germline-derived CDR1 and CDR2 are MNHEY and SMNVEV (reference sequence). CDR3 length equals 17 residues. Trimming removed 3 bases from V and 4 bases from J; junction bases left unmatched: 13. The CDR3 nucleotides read TGTGCCAGCAGTTTTCGCCGGACAGGGCGGGGTGGCACTGAAGCTTTCTTT. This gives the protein CASSFRRTGRGGTEAFF.

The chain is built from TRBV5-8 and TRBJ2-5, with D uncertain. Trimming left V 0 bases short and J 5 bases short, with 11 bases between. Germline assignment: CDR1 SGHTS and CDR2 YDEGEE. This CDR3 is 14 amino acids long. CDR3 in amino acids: CASSLASPRETQYF. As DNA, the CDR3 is TGTGCCAGCAGCTTGGCGTCCCCTCGGGAGACCCAGTACTTC.

The CDR3 here is CASSSRSTGVNTDTQYF. CDR3 in DNA: TGCGCCAGCAGCTCCAGGTCGACAGGCGTCAACACAGATACGCAGTATTTT. The chain carries TRBV5-1 and TRBJ2-3; maybe TRBD1 (6 bases). The CDR3 has 17 residues. Trimming left V 3 bases short and J 2 bases short, with 19 bases between. The germline gives CDR1 SGHRS, CDR2 YFSETQ.

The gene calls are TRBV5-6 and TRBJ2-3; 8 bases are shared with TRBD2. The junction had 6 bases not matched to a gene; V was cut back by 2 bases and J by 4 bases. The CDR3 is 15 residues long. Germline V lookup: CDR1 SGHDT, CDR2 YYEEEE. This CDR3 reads CASSFRVAGSDTQYF. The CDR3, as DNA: TGTGCCAGCAGCTTCCGGGTAGCGGGGTCAGATACGCAGTATTTT. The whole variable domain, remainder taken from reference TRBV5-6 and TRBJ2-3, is DAGVTQSPTHLIKTRGQQVTLRCSPKSGHDTVSWYQQALGQGPQFIFQYYEEEERQRGNFPDRFSGHQFPNYSSELNVNALLLGDSALYLCASSFRVAGSDTQYFGPGTRLTVL.

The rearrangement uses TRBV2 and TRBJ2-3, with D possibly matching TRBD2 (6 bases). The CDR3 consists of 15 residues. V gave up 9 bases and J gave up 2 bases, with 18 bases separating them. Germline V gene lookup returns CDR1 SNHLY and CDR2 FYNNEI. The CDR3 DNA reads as TGTGCCAGTCAAGTGGGCGGGGACTCCACAGATACGCAGTATTTT. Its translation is CASQVGGDSTDTQYF.

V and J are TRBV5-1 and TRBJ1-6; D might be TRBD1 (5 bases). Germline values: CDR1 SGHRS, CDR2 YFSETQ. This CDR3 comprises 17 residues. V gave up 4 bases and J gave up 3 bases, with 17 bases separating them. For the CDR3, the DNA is TGCGCCAGCAGCCCCCGTCCGACAGACCTCTATAATTCACCCCTCCACTTT. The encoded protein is CASSPRPTDLYNSPLHF.

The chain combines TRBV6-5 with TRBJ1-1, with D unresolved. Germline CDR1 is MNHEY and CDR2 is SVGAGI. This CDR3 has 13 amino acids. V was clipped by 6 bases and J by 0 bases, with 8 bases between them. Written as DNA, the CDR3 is TGTGCCAGCAGGCTCTCTATGAACACTGAAGCTTTCTTT. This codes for CASRLSMNTEAFF.

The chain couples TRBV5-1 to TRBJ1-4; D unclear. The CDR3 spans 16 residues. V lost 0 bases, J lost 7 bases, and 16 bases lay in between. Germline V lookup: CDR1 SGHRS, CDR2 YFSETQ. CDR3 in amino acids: CASSLAAGLQIEKLFF. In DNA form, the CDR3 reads TGCGCCAGCAGCTTGGCCGCGGGTCTACAAATTGAAAAACTGTTTTTT.

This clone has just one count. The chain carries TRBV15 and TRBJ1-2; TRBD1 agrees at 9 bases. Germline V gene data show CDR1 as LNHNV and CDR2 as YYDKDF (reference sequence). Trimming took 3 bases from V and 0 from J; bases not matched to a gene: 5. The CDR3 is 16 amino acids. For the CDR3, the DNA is TGTGCCACCAGCAGGGGACAGGGAGTTGCTAACTATGGCTACACCTTC. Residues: CATSRGQGVANYGYTF.

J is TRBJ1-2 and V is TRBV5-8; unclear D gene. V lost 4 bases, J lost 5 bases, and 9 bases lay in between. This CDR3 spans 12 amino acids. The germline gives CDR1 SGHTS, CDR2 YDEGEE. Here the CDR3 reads CASSLDRYGYTF. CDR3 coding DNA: TGTGCCAGCAGCCTTGATCGGTATGGCTACACCTTC. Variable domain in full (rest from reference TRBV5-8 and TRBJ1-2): EAGVTQSPTHLIKTRGQQATLRCSPISGHTSVYWYQQALGLGLQFLLWYDEGEERNRGNFPPRFSGRQFPNYSSELNVNALELEDSALYLCASSLDRYGYTFGSGTRLTVV.

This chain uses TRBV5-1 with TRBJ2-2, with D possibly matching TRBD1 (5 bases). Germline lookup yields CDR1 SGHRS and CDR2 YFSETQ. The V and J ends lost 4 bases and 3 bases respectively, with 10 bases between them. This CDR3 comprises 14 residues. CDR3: CASSKIGDTGELFF. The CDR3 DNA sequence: TGCGCCAGCAGCAAGATAGGGGACACCGGGGAGCTGTTTTTT.